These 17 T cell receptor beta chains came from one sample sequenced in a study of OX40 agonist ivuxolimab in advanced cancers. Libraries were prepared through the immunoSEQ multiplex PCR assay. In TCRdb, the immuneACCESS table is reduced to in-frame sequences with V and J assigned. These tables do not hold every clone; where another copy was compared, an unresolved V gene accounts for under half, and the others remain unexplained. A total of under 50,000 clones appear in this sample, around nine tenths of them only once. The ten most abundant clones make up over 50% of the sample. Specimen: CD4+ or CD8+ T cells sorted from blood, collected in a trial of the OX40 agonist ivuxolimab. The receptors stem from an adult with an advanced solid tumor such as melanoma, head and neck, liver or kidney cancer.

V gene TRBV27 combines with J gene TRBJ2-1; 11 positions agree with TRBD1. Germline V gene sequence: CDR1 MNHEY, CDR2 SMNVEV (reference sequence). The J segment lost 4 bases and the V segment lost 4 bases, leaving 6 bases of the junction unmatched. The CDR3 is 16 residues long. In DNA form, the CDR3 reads TGTGCCAGCAGTTCAACCGGGACAGGGGGATACAATGAGCAGTTCTTC. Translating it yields CASSSTGTGGYNEQFF.

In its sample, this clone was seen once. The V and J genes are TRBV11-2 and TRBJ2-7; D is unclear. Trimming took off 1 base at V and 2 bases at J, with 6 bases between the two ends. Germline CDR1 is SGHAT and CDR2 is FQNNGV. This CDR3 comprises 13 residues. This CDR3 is CASSLGRPYEQYF. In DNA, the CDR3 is TGTGCCAGCAGCTTAGGTCGGCCCTACGAGCAGTACTTC. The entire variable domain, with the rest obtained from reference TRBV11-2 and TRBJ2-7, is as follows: EAGVAQSPRYKIIEKRQSVAFWCNPISGHATLYWYQQILGQGPKLLIQFQNNGVVDDSQLPKDRFSAERLKGVDSTLKIQPAKLEDSAVYLCASSLGRPYEQYFGPGTRLTVT.

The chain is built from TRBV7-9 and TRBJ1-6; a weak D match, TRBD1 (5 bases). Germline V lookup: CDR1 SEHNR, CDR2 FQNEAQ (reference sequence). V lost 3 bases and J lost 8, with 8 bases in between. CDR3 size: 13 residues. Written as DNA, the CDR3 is TGTGCCAGCAGCTTCCCGGGGGATTCACCCCTCCACTTT. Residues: CASSFPGDSPLHF. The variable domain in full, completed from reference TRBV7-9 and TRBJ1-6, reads DTGVSQNPRHKITKRGQNVTFRCDPISEHNRLYWYRQTLGQGPEFLTYFQNEAQLEKSRLLSDRFSAERPKGSFSTLEIQRTEQGDSAMYLCASSFPGDSPLHFGNGTRLTVT.

The CDR3 region is CSGETGGGTEAFF. CDR3 nucleotide sequence: TGCAGCGGAGAGACGGGCGGGGGCACTGAAGCTTTCTTT. This rearrangement joins TRBV29-1 to TRBJ1-1; D may be TRBD1 (5 bases). The V gene lost 7 bases and the J gene lost 4 bases, with 16 bases spanning the gap. Germline V gene sequence: CDR1 SQVTM, CDR2 ANQGSEA. This CDR3 has 13 residues.

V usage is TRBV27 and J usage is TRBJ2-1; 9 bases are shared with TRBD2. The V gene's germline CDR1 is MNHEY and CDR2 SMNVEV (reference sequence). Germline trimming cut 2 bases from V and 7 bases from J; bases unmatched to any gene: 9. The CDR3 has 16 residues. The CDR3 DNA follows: TGTGCCAGCAGTTTAGCCCCAGCGGGAGGCAGAAATGAGCAGTTCTTC. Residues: CASSLAPAGGRNEQFF.

The CDR3 DNA sequence: TGTGCCAGCAGTCCCTATTTGGGAGTCTACGAGCAGTACTTC. Its protein is CASSPYLGVYEQYF. The chain carries TRBV6-5 and TRBJ2-7, with a possible D match to TRBD2 (5 bases). CDR1 and CDR2 from the germline V gene are MNHEY and SVGAGI. The CDR3 length is 14 residues. V gave up 5 bases and J gave up 3 bases, with 14 bases separating them.

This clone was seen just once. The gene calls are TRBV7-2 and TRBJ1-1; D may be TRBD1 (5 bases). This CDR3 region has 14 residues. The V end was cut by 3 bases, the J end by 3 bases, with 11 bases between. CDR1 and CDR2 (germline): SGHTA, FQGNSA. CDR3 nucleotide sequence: TGTGCCAGCAGCTTGCAGGGAACCTACACTGAAGCTTTCTTT. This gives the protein CASSLQGTYTEAFF.

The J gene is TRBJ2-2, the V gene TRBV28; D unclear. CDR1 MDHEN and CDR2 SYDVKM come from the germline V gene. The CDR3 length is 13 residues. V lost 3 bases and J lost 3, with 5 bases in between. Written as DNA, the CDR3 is TGTGCCAGCAGTTTGTTACACACCGGGGAGCTGTTTTTT. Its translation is CASSLLHTGELFF. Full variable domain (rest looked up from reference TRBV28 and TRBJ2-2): DVKVTQSSRYLVKRTGEKVFLECVQDMDHENMFWYRQDPGLGLRLIYFSYDVKMKEKGDIPEGYSVSREKKERFSLILESASTNQTSMYLCASSLLHTGELFFGEGSRLTVL.

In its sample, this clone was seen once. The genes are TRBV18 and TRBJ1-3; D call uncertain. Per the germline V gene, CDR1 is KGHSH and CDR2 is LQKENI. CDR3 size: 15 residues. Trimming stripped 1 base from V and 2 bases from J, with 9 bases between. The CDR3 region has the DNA TGTGCCAGCTCACCACTTTCCCGGACTGGAAACACCATATATTTT. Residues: CASSPLSRTGNTIYF.

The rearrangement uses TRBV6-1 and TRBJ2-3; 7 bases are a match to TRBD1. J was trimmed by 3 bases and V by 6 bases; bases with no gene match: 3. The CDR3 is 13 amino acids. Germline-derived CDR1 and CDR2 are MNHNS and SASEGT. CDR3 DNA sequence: TGTGCCAGCAGGGTGACAGGGACAGATACGCAGTATTTT. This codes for CASRVTGTDTQYF.

CDR3 amino acids: CASSYTLPGRRNTIYF. Here the CDR3 DNA reads TGTGCCAGCAGTTACACTCTACCGGGCCGAAGAAACACCATATATTTT. The genes are TRBV6-5 and TRBJ1-3; D is unresolved. Germline loops: CDR1 MNHEY, CDR2 SVGAGI. The V and J ends lost 2 bases and 5 bases respectively, with 16 bases between them. This CDR3 region has 16 residues.

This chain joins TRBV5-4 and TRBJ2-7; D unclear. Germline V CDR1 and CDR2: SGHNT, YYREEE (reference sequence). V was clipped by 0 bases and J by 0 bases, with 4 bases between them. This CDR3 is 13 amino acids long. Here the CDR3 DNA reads TGTGCCAGCAGCTTGGCGTACTCCTACGAGCAGTACTTC. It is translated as CASSLAYSYEQYF.

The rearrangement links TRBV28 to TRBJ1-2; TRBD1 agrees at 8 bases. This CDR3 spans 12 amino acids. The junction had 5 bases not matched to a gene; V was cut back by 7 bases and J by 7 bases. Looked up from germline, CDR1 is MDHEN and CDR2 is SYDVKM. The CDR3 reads CASTGTGLGYTF. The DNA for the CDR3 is TGTGCCAGCACAGGGACAGGACTTGGCTACACCTTC.

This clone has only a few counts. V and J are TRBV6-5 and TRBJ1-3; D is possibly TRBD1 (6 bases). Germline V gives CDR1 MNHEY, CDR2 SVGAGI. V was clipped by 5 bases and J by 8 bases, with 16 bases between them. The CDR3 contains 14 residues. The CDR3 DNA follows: TGTGCCAGCAGTATACAGGGTGGTCGGGACACCATATATTTT. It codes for CASSIQGGRDTIYF.

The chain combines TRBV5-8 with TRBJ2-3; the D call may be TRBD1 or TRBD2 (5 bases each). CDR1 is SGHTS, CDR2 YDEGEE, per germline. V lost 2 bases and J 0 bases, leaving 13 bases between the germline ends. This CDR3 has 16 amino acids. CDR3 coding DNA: TGTGCCAGCAGCTTTACCGGGACGGGCAGCACAGATACGCAGTATTTT. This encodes CASSFTGTGSTDTQYF.

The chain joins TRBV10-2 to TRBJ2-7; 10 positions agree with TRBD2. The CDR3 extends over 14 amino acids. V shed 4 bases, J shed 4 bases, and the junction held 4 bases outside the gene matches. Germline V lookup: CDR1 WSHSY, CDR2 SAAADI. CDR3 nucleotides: TGCGCCAGCAGTGGAGCGGGGGGGCTTTACGAGCAGTACTTC. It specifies CASSGAGGLYEQYF.

The DNA for the CDR3 is TGTGCCAGCAGTACCACTTCTCCTGGGGCCAACGTCCTGACTTTC. Amino acid sequence: CASSTTSPGANVLTF. The chain is built from TRBV28 and TRBJ2-6; D gene uncertain. This CDR3 has 15 amino acids. Per germline, CDR1 MDHEN and CDR2 SYDVKM. Between the trimmed V and J ends, which lost 5 bases and 2 bases, there was a span of 10 bases.